This T cell receptor beta chain was recorded in a study of shared clonotypes between healthy human individuals. On the study more broadly: Three plates each covered CD4 naive and memory; CD8 naive two, CD8 memory one. Overall study findings and caveats: What naive subsets generally showed was a larger estimated richness than memory subsets showed. In several donors, around 5.5% of naive CD4 clonotypes appeared in common.

Selected positively for CCR7 and CD45RO-negative, naive CD8 cells excluded terminally differentiated effector memory CD45RA+ cells. V shed 3 bases and J shed 2 bases, with 11 bases lying between them. The germline V gene has CDR1 LNHNV and CDR2 YYDKDF (reference sequence). This CDR3 is 14 amino acids long. In regard to this clone: What it binds is unknown.

Around 30,000 T cell genomes (approximately 210 ng DNA) went into each sorted-subset replicate. Some clones are missing from TCRdb's copy, which holds only in-frame ones; the method was immunoSEQ multiplex PCR. The sample has nearly 2 million clones, about 95% seen once. The chain uses TRBV15 and TRBJ2-7; D could derive from TRBD1 or TRBD2 (5 bases each). The source material was naive CD8+ T cells sorted from blood. The receptor comes from a man aged 18 to 29 in good health. CDR3 protein: CATSSRDEAYEQYF. CDR3 DNA sequence: TGTGCCACCAGCAGCAGGGACGAAGCCTACGAGCAGTACTTC.